The rows below give T cell receptor beta chains drawn from one sample of a study of neoadjuvant anti-PD-1 for oral cavity cancer. Only in-frame clones appear in the TCRdb table, and some are missing; sequencing was by immunoSEQ multiplex PCR. The profile shows more than 25,000 clones, roughly 85% of them singletons. The sequencing here drew on PBMCs, taken after nivolumab (anti-PD-1) treatment. These receptors all come from a person between 40 and 85 years old with oral cavity squamous cell carcinoma. CDR3s include the opening cysteine and the closing phenylalanine or tryptophan. A D gene is named only where the DNA matches it firmly. Rows may omit the clone size; those that give it use once, few, many or a size class.

TRBV5-1	TRBD1	TRBJ1-1	.	CASSSGGTAGFTEAFF	TGCGCCAGCAGCTCAGGCGGGACAGCTGGTTTCACTGAAGCTTTCTTT
TRBV7-8	TRBD1	TRBJ2-1	.	CASSLGGDRVLFF	TGTGCCAGCAGCTTGGGGGGGGACAGGGTTCTGTTCTTC
TRBV12-5	.	TRBJ2-3	.	CASGYADTQYF	TGTGCTAGTGGTTACGCAGATACGCAGTATTTT
TRBV28	.	TRBJ1-2	.	CASTDREHGYTF	TGTGCCAGCACCGACAGAGAGCATGGCTACACCTTC
TRBV6-5	TRBD1	TRBJ2-1	once	CASTHPTGPSSEQFF	TGTGCCAGCACCCACCCGACAGGGCCCTCCAGTGAGCAGTTCTTC
TRBV19	TRBD1	TRBJ1-1	once	CASSNLPGQGKNTEAFF	TGTGCCAGTAGTAACTTACCGGGACAGGGAAAGAACACTGAAGCTTTCTTT
TRBV16	TRBD1	TRBJ1-5	few	CASSRLTGEEGNQPQHF	TGTGCCAGCAGCCGCCTGACAGGGGAGGAGGGCAATCAGCCCCAGCATTTT
TRBV19	TRBD1	TRBJ2-5	.	CASSRRTGEGETQYF	TGTGCCAGTAGTCGTCGGACAGGGGAAGGGGAGACCCAGTACTTC
TRBV6-4	TRBD2	TRBJ2-3	.	CASSDGLAGGPDTQYF	TGTGCCAGCAGTGACGGACTAGCGGGGGGGCCAGATACGCAGTATTTT
TRBV6-1	.	TRBJ1-1	.	CASSLWEADTEAFF	TGTGCCAGCTCCCTCTGGGAGGCGGACACTGAAGCTTTCTTT
TRBV5-1	.	TRBJ1-3	.	CASSLGQGPLNTIYF	TGCGCCAGCAGCTTGGGTCAGGGCCCTTTAAACACCATATATTTT
TRBV7-2	.	TRBJ2-5	.	CASTRGETQYF	TGTGCCAGCACCCGCGGGGAGACCCAGTACTTC
TRBV7-8	TRBD1	TRBJ2-3	.	CASSSMDRGLADTQYF	TGTGCCAGCAGCTCAATGGACAGGGGGCTTGCAGATACGCAGTATTTT
TRBV12-5	TRBD1	TRBJ1-4	.	CASGTDRERKLFF	TGTGCTAGTGGGACGGACAGGGAGAGAAAACTGTTTTTT
TRBV5-5	.	TRBJ1-2	.	CASSLALPAPTYGYTF	TGTGCCAGCAGCTTGGCCCTGCCAGCCCCTACCTATGGCTACACCTTC
TRBV5-6	.	TRBJ1-4	few	CASSLVGREELFF	TGTGCCAGCAGCTTGGTGGGCAGGGAGGAACTGTTTTTT
TRBV7-8	.	TRBJ2-3	.	CASSLDSLGTDTQYF	TGTGCCAGCAGCCTAGACAGTCTAGGCACAGATACGCAGTATTTT
TRBV5-1	TRBD1	TRBJ1-3	.	CASSYTGGDGNTIYF	TGCGCCAGCAGTTATACAGGGGGTGACGGAAACACCATATATTTT
TRBV28	.	TRBJ1-2	once	CASSLGGSRNTF	TGTGCCAGCAGTTTAGGAGGCAGCAGAAACACCTTC
TRBV18	.	TRBJ1-1	few	CASSPTGITEAFF	TGTGCCAGCTCACCTACGGGAATCACTGAAGCTTTCTTT
TRBV6-5	.	TRBJ2-1	.	CASSYSGYNEQFF	TGTGCCAGCAGTTACTCGGGGTACAATGAGCAGTTCTTC
TRBV7-9	.	TRBJ1-5	.	CASSLAAGEQPQHF	TGTGCCAGCAGCTTAGCCGCAGGGGAGCAGCCCCAGCATTTT
TRBV15	.	TRBJ2-5	.	CATSREVIGTQYF	TGTGCCACCAGCAGAGAGGTTATAGGGACCCAGTACTTC